This T cell receptor (beta chain) was documented in a study of blood T cell repertoires in COVID-19. Study-wide background: COVID-19 samples collected from the United States, Italy and Spain covered acute and convalescent phases. T cells, B-cell-depleted T cells, or PBMCs supplied cDNA or gDNA.

How the authors handled the data: Amplification of reference gene primers was used by the study to estimate nucleated cell counts. The assay was immunoSEQ multiplex PCR, and TCRdb's table has in-frame clones only and misses some. Clonal size and the V and J genes are those of that table, whereas D and trimming came from the DNA. The profile shows 140,000 or so clones, approximately 86% of them singletons. With 9 bases removed from V and 3 bases from J, the gap between germline ends came to 17 bases. The CDR3 has 15 amino acids. Germline V CDR1 and CDR2: KGHDR, SFDVKD. The V and J genes are TRBV24-1 and TRBJ1-5, with D perhaps TRBD1 (5 bases). The sequenced sample was peripheral blood. The sequence was obtained from a human donor in a cohort sampled during active COVID-19. This CDR3 reads CATQTSRQTNQPQHF. In nucleotides, the CDR3 is TGTGCCACCCAGACATCACGACAGACCAATCAGCCCCAGCATTTT.